Following are 3 T cell receptor beta chains from one sample sequenced in a study of CD8 T cells in Susac syndrome. Reverse transcription of about 0.5 to 1 ug RNA was carried out with random hexamers. TCRdb itself ran the immunoSEQ multiplex PCR reads through MiXCR, one entry per CDR3 protein. The data contain roughly 190,000 distinct CDR3 sequences, 85% to 95% of them singletons. What was sequenced was CD8+ T cells from PBMCs. The receptors shown here come from a human donor with Susac syndrome.

The chain is built from TRBV20-1 and TRBJ2-7; 13 bases map to TRBD2. CDR1 and CDR2 (germline): DFQATT, SNEGSKA (reference sequence). The CDR3 sequence is 12 residues long. Written as DNA, the CDR3 is TGCACCGGACTAGCGGGAGCCTACGAGCAGTACTTC. Translated: CTGLAGAYEQYF.

This chain uses TRBV15 with TRBJ2-1; perhaps D is TRBD1 or TRBD2 (5 bases each). Germline V gene sequence: CDR1 LNHNV, CDR2 YYDKDF (reference sequence). The CDR3 consists of 13 residues. Trimming removed 5 bases from V and 6 bases from J, with 11 bases in between. CDR3 in amino acids: CATSPTGGNEQFF. CDR3 DNA sequence: TGTGCCACCAGCCCTACTGGGGGCAATGAGCAGTTCTTC.

This chain connects TRBV29-1 to TRBJ1-5; tentative D call: TRBD1 (5 bases). The germline V and J ends were trimmed by 6 bases and 6 bases, with 15 bases remaining between them. Germline V gene data show CDR1 as SQVTM and CDR2 as ANQGSEA. The CDR3 is made up of 13 amino acids. CDR3 loop: CSVGEGNTQPQHF. The DNA for the CDR3 is TGCAGCGTGGGGGAGGGGAACACTCAGCCCCAGCATTTT. Full variable domain (remainder filled in from reference TRBV29-1 and TRBJ1-5): SAVISQKPSRDICQRGTSLTIQCQVDSQVTMMFWYRQQPGQSLTLIATANQGSEATYESGFVIDKFPISRPNLTFSTLTVSNMSPEDSSIYLCSVGEGNTQPQHFGDGTRLSIL.